Listed here are 8 T cell receptor beta chains from one sample, sequenced in a study of T cells after yellow fever vaccination. MiXCR, applied by TCRdb to the 5' RACE reads, yields one record per CDR3 protein. The profile shows roughly 340,000 distinct CDR3 sequences, 3.5% to 4.5% of them singletons. The sample in question was PBMCs, obtained 5 days after the yellow fever booster vaccination. Receptor source: a man aged 18 to 30 who received the YFV17D yellow fever vaccine.

The table lists this clonotype with a few counts. This chain connects TRBV6-5 to TRBJ2-7; D is perhaps TRBD1 (6 bases). The CDR3 consists of 14 residues. Trimming cost V 6 bases and J 4 bases, with 16 bases left between them. From germline, CDR1 is MNHEY and CDR2 SVGAGI. The CDR3 DNA is TGTGCCAGCAGCCCGGGAAGGGGGAAGTACGAGCAGTACTTC. It translates to CASSPGRGKYEQYF.

This clonotype was seen at least ten times. The chain joins TRBV20-1 to TRBJ1-2, with D perhaps TRBD1 (5 bases). Germline V gene data show CDR1 as DFQATT and CDR2 as SNEGSKA (reference sequence). Trimming left V 2 bases short and J 3 bases short, with 13 bases between. This CDR3 spans 14 amino acids. This CDR3 is CSARTGTGDYGYTF. CDR3 DNA: TGCAGTGCTAGAACCGGGACGGGAGACTATGGCTACACCTTC.

The chain carries TRBV29-1 and TRBJ2-1; 10 positions match TRBD1. CDR3 length equals 13 residues. V lost 7 bases and J lost 3; bases outside the gene matches: 3. The V gene's germline CDR1 is SQVTM and CDR2 ANQGSEA. CDR3 sequence: CSGRDRGYNEQFF. CDR3 bases: TGCAGCGGCCGGGACAGGGGCTACAATGAGCAGTTCTTC.

Ten or more counts support this clonotype. The rearrangement joins TRBV27 to TRBJ1-4; 7 nucleotides match TRBD1. Unmatched junction bases numbered 0, after V lost 5 bases and J lost 0 bases. This CDR3 is built from 14 residues. Germline values: CDR1 MNHEY, CDR2 SMNVEV (reference sequence). This chain's CDR3 is CASSTGATNEKLFF. CDR3 bases: TGTGCCAGCAGTACAGGGGCAACTAATGAAAAACTGTTTTTT. Full variable domain (missing parts from reference TRBV27 and TRBJ1-4): EAQVTQNPRYLITVTGKKLTVTCSQNMNHEYMSWYRQDPGLGLRQIYYSMNVEVTDKGDVPEGYKVSRKEKRNFPLILESPSPNQTSLYFCASSTGATNEKLFFGSGTQLSVL.

The chain combines TRBV4-2 with TRBJ2-2; tentative D call: TRBD2 (7 bases). Germline lookup yields CDR1 LGHNA and CDR2 YNFKEQ. V dropped 2 bases and J dropped 0 bases, with 10 bases sitting between them. This CDR3 region has 16 residues. The CDR3 nucleotides read TGTGCCAGCAGCCAATACGGGGGGCCGAACACCGGGGAGCTGTTTTTT. This translates into CASSQYGGPNTGELFF.

There are many counts of this clonotype. This chain connects TRBV6-1 to TRBJ1-5, with D maybe TRBD1 (5 bases). The V gene lost 6 bases and the J gene lost 5 bases, with 17 bases spanning the gap. Germline V gives CDR1 MNHNS, CDR2 SASEGT. The CDR3 runs to 15 residues. CDR3 region: CASRGAEDTDQPQHF. The CDR3 DNA is TGTGCCAGCAGAGGAGCGGAGGACACCGATCAGCCCCAGCATTTT.

The V call is TRBV15, the J call TRBJ2-1, with TRBD2 matching 12 bases. The germline V gene encodes CDR1 LNHNV and CDR2 YYDKDF (reference sequence). The CDR3 runs 15 residues. The V segment lost 6 bases and the J segment 12 bases; nucleotides outside the gene matches: 12. Here the CDR3 DNA reads TGTGCCACCAGGATGACTAGCGGGGGACCCGCGGGGCAGTTCTTC. This sequence encodes CATRMTSGGPAGQFF.

This clonotype showed up many times. This chain uses TRBV7-9 with TRBJ2-3; D ambiguous. The length of the CDR3 is 15 residues. Per germline, CDR1 SEHNR and CDR2 FQNEAQ (reference sequence). Between the trimmed V and J ends, which lost 2 bases and 2 bases, there was a span of 11 bases. DNA for the CDR3: TGTGCCAGCAGCTTACGTCTCGTCCCCACAGATACGCAGTATTTT. This gives the protein CASSLRLVPTDTQYF.